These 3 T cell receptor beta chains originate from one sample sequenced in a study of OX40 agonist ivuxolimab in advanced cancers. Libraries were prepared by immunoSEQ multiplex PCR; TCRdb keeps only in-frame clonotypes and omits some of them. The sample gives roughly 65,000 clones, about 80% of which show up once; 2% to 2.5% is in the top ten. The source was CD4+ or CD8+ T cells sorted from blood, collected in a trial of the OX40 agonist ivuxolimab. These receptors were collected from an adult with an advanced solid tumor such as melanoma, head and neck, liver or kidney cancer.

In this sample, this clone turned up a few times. The CDR3 sequence is CASSSRNPGELFF. Written as DNA, the CDR3 is TGTGCCAGCAGCTCGCGGAATCCCGGGGAGCTGTTTTTT. The chain employs TRBV7-6 and TRBJ2-2; D call uncertain. This CDR3 has 13 amino acids. V gave up 4 bases and J gave up 6 bases, with 9 bases separating them. Germline lookup yields CDR1 SGHVS and CDR2 FNYEAQ.

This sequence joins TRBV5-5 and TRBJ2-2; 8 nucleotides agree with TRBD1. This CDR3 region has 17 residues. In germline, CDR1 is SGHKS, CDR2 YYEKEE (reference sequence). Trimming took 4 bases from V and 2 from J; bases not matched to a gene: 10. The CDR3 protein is CASSPGQGVANTGELFF. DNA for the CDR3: TGTGCCAGCAGCCCTGGACAGGGCGTAGCAAACACCGGGGAGCTGTTTTTT.

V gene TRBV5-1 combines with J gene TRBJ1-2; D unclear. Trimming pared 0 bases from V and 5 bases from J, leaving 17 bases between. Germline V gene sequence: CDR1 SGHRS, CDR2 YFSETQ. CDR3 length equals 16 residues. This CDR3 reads CASSLAATVGPYGYTF. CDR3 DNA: TGCGCCAGCAGCTTGGCGGCGACTGTCGGTCCTTATGGCTACACCTTC.